One sample yielded the 28 T cell receptor beta chains listed below, sequenced in a study of shared clonotypes between healthy human individuals (dated by TCRdb to about 2020). Library preparation used the immunoSEQ multiplex PCR assay. TCRdb provides this immuneACCESS table in a form limited to in-frame rearrangements. Some clones are lacking; in checked studies, under half of them reflect an unresolved V gene, and why the rest are absent is not known. This sample gives fewer than 500,000 clones in total; 75% to 80% of them show up just once. The ten top clones hold approximately 12% of the sample. The sequencing sample was made of PBMCs. These receptors were collected from a woman aged 40-49 years in good health. Some clones in this sample may be carry-over from other donors' samples.

This sequence joins TRBV18 and TRBJ2-7; D is unclear. Per the germline V gene, CDR1 is KGHSH and CDR2 is LQKENI. This CDR3 has 15 residues. V was shortened by 0 bases and J by 7 bases, with 16 bases between the two germline ends. The CDR3 protein is CASSPPAVSGGEQYF. The CDR3 region has the DNA TGTGCCAGCTCACCACCGGCGGTCTCGGGTGGGGAGCAGTACTTC.

V gene TRBV30 combines with J gene TRBJ2-5; TRBD2 agrees at 8 bases. Trimming removed 3 bases from V and 5 bases from J; junction bases left unmatched: 11. The germline CDR1 and CDR2 sequences are GTSNPN and SVGIG (reference sequence). This CDR3 comprises 15 residues. CDR3 amino acids: CAWSSPGSGSETQYF. Written as DNA, the CDR3 is TGTGCCTGGAGCAGCCCCGGCAGCGGGAGTGAGACCCAGTACTTC.

The CDR3 region is CASSIAYRGTQPQHF. DNA for the CDR3: TGTGCCAGTAGTATAGCATATAGGGGAACTCAGCCCCAGCATTTT. This sequence joins TRBV19 and TRBJ1-5; D perhaps matches TRBD1 (5 bases). The CDR3 loop spans 15 amino acids. Trimming removed 1 base from V and 6 bases from J, with 13 bases in between. The germline CDR1 and CDR2 sequences are LNHDA and SQIVND (reference sequence).

The chain carries TRBV18 and TRBJ2-3; 7 bases map to TRBD2. This CDR3 contains 14 residues. The V and J ends lost 2 bases and 4 bases, in that order; junction bases with no gene match: 3. Germline values: CDR1 KGHSH, CDR2 LQKENI. The CDR3 bases are TGTGCCAGCTCACCAGCCAGCGGGGCAGATACGCAGTATTTT. Translation: CASSPASGADTQYF.

The rearrangement links TRBV29-1 to TRBJ2-1; TRBD2 matches at 14 bases. The CDR3 totals 14 residues. CDR1 and CDR2 from the germline V gene are SQVTM and ANQGSEA. Trimming at V came to 6 bases and at J to 8 bases, leaving 6 bases not matched to a gene. CDR3 residues: CSVGTSGSWDEQFF. The CDR3 region has the DNA TGCAGCGTAGGGACTAGCGGGAGTTGGGATGAGCAGTTCTTC.

V usage is TRBV9 and J usage is TRBJ2-2, with 10 bases fitting TRBD1. V shed 4 bases, J shed 1 base, and the junction held 4 bases outside the gene matches. The CDR3 runs to 16 residues. Germline values: CDR1 SGDLS, CDR2 YYNGEE. Here the CDR3 reads CASSPRTGGNTGELFF. The CDR3 DNA reads as TGTGCCAGCAGCCCCCGGACAGGGGGGAACACCGGGGAGCTGTTTTTT.

The rearrangement joins TRBV6-1 to TRBJ2-3; D call uncertain. Germline CDR1 MNHNS, CDR2 SASEGT. The CDR3 contains 10 residues. Trimming shortened V by 10 bases and J by 4 bases, and 6 bases separated the two germline ends. The CDR3 region has the DNA TGTGCCACCCTTCCAGATACGCAGTATTTT. Its protein is CATLPDTQYF.

CDR3 in DNA: TGTGCCAGCAGAACCTTGGACAGGGGGCACGAGCAGTACTTC. Translating gives CASRTLDRGHEQYF. The chain recombines TRBV27 with TRBJ2-7; 11 nucleotides agree with TRBD1. Germline CDR1 MNHEY, CDR2 SMNVEV (reference sequence). CDR3 size: 14 residues. J gave up 5 bases and V 6 bases, and 6 bases lay outside the gene matches.

The genes are TRBV18 and TRBJ2-5, with TRBD1 matching 7 bases. Germline CDR1 is KGHSH and CDR2 is LQKENI. The CDR3 runs to 14 residues. V lost 1 base, J lost 4 bases, and 3 bases stayed unmatched. The CDR3 spells CASSPQGAGETQYF. The CDR3 DNA follows: TGTGCCAGCTCACCACAGGGGGCAGGAGAGACCCAGTACTTC.

This clone was seen once. The DNA is left out, because the CDR3 cannot be placed on it with certainty; the CDR3 is given as TCRdb lists it. J is TRBJ2-5 and V is TRBV29-1; TRBD2 is taken as the D call from the table, unchecked against the DNA. The CDR3 has 12 amino acids, counting both end residues. Germline V gene lookup returns CDR1 SQVTM and CDR2 ANQGSEA. CDR3 residues: CSVWRGRETQYF.

The V call is TRBV28, the J call TRBJ2-7; D gene ambiguous. The CDR3 totals 13 residues. Germline values: CDR1 MDHEN, CDR2 SYDVKM. V was shortened by 3 bases and J by 4 bases, with 10 bases between the two germline ends. The CDR3 sequence is CASSLGTLYEQYF. CDR3 DNA: TGTGCCAGCAGTTTGGGTACTTTATACGAGCAGTACTTC.

The chain carries TRBV27 and TRBJ2-1; D not certain. Germline-derived CDR1 and CDR2 are MNHEY and SMNVEV (reference sequence). The CDR3 runs 15 residues. Trimming left V 2 bases short and J 0 bases short, with 8 bases between. CDR3: CASSLVVSSYNEQFF. In DNA form, the CDR3 reads TGTGCCAGCAGTTTAGTGGTGAGCTCCTACAATGAGCAGTTCTTC.

V usage is TRBV6-5 and J usage is TRBJ1-2; TRBD1 aligns across 8 bases. Trimming took 0 bases from V and 3 from J; bases not matched to a gene: 0. This CDR3 is 14 amino acids long. Germline lookup yields CDR1 MNHEY and CDR2 SVGAGI. The CDR3 loop reads CASSYSDRDYGYTF. CDR3 in DNA: TGTGCCAGCAGTTACTCGGACAGGGACTATGGCTACACCTTC.

This clone was recorded a few times. Other DNA sequences in this sample translate to the same CDR3. The chain couples TRBV7-6 to TRBJ1-2, with TRBD1 matching over 7 bases. V lost 5 bases and J lost 4; bases outside the gene matches: 10. Germline CDR1 and CDR2: SGHVS and FNYEAQ. The CDR3 spans 15 residues. CDR3 sequence: CASSPDRVWFYGYTF. Written as DNA, the CDR3 is TGTGCCAGCAGCCCCGACAGGGTTTGGTTCTATGGCTACACCTTC.

The V gene is TRBV10-3, the J gene TRBJ2-1; the match to TRBD2 covers 7 bases. J lost 12 bases, V lost 0 bases, and 11 bases had no gene match. The CDR3 runs to 15 residues. CDR1 ENHRY and CDR2 SYGVKD come from the germline V gene. The CDR3 DNA reads as TGTGCCATCAGTGAGTCGGTGGGAGGGCGGTCCGGGCAGTTCTTC. This gives the protein CAISESVGGRSGQFF.

Turning to this clone: The same CDR3 is also encoded by other DNA sequences in this sample. This rearrangement joins TRBV5-1 to TRBJ2-2; D uncertain. Trimming pared 0 bases from V and 7 bases from J, leaving 7 bases between. CDR1 is SGHRS and CDR2 is YFSETQ in the germline V gene. The CDR3 totals 13 residues. Here the CDR3 DNA reads TGCGCCAGCAGCTTGGGACCCGGCGGGGAGCTGTTTTTT. Translating it yields CASSLGPGGELFF.

The V and J genes are TRBV5-4 and TRBJ2-2; D perhaps matches TRBD2 (5 bases). V was pared by 0 bases and J by 6 bases, with 12 bases between. This CDR3 region has 15 residues. CDR1 is SGHNT and CDR2 is YYREEE in the germline V gene (reference sequence). The CDR3 sequence is CASSLDGMRAGELFF. As DNA, the CDR3 is TGTGCCAGCAGCTTGGACGGGATGAGGGCCGGGGAGCTGTTTTTT.

This chain links TRBV18 with TRBJ2-7, with TRBD1 matching 9 bases. Germline-derived CDR1 and CDR2 are KGHSH and LQKENI. This CDR3 contains 14 residues. V shed 3 bases and J 4 bases; nucleotides not matched to a gene: 4. CDR3 coding DNA: TGTGCCAGCTCACCTTGGGACAGGGCTTACGAGCAGTACTTC. Residues: CASSPWDRAYEQYF.

V is TRBV23-1 and J is TRBJ2-7, with 11 bases matching TRBD1. TRBV23-1 is an ORF; its function is uncertain. Losses at the gene ends were 3 bases for V and 4 bases for J; bases not matched to a gene: 11. This CDR3 comprises 17 residues. CDR3 region: CASSQPVGTGGLYEQYF. CDR3 in DNA: TGCGCCAGCAGTCAGCCAGTAGGGACAGGGGGTCTTTACGAGCAGTACTTC.

This clone was seen only once. The gene calls are TRBV7-2 and TRBJ2-1; D might be TRBD2 (6 bases). The CDR3 is 16 residues long. V lost 1 base, J lost 7 bases, and 17 bases lay in between. In germline, CDR1 is SGHTA, CDR2 FQGNSA. CDR3 in amino acids: CASSLGGRRRGNEQFF. The CDR3 DNA is TGTGCCAGCAGCTTAGGGGGGAGGCGACGCGGGAATGAGCAGTTCTTC.

The V gene is TRBV28, the J gene TRBJ1-4, with a possible D match to TRBD1 (6 bases). CDR1 and CDR2 (germline): MDHEN, SYDVKM. The CDR3 has 16 residues. V was trimmed by 7 bases and J by 5 bases, leaving 20 bases between them. CDR3 sequence: CASNLHRGGPNEKLFF. CDR3 in DNA: TGTGCCAGCAATCTCCACCGCGGGGGCCCGAATGAAAAACTGTTTTTT.

The chain employs TRBV29-1 and TRBJ2-1; D possibly corresponds to TRBD1 (6 bases). CDR3 size: 12 residues. CDR1 SQVTM and CDR2 ANQGSEA come from the germline V gene. V was clipped by 5 bases and J by 5 bases, with 10 bases between them. This CDR3 is CSVQKGDNEQFF. The CDR3 DNA reads as TGCAGCGTTCAAAAGGGGGACAATGAGCAGTTCTTC.

The chain recombines TRBV10-3 with TRBJ1-3; the D gene is possibly TRBD1 (6 bases). Germline V gene data show CDR1 as ENHRY and CDR2 as SYGVKD. This CDR3 has 15 residues. V was cut by 6 bases and J by 0 bases, with 12 bases left in between. The CDR3 spells CAISWTVDSGNTIYF. The CDR3 DNA reads TGTGCCATCAGCTGGACAGTCGACTCTGGAAACACCATATATTTT.

A word on this clone: Other DNA variants within this sample encode the same CDR3. The V call is TRBV30, the J call TRBJ1-1; possible D gene TRBD1, 5 bases. This CDR3 comprises 12 residues. Germline V gene lookup returns CDR1 GTSNPN and CDR2 SVGIG (reference sequence). V was cut by 0 bases and J by 4 bases, with 6 bases left in between. CDR3 coding DNA: TGTGCCTGGAGTGTAGGGGTCACTGAAGCTTTCTTT. Protein product: CAWSVGVTEAFF. Full variable domain (remainder filled in from reference TRBV30 and TRBJ1-1): SQTIHQWPATLVQPVGSPLSLECTVEGTSNPNLYWYRQAAGRGLQLLFYSVGIGQISSEVPQNLSASRPQDRQFILSSKKLLLSDSGFYLCAWSVGVTEAFFGQGTRLTVV.

The chain recombines TRBV28 with TRBJ1-2, with TRBD1 as a possible D gene (5 bases). The CDR3 totals 11 residues. Germline values: CDR1 MDHEN, CDR2 SYDVKM. V gave up 6 bases and J gave up 6 bases, with 8 bases separating them. CDR3 in DNA: TGTGCCAGCAGGGACACTCATGGCTACACCTTC. It codes for CASRDTHGYTF.

V usage is TRBV11-2 and J usage is TRBJ2-7; D not resolved. The germline V gene has CDR1 SGHAT and CDR2 FQNNGV. The germline V and J ends were trimmed by 10 bases and 2 bases, with 18 bases remaining between them. The CDR3 has 14 amino acids. Written as DNA, the CDR3 is TGTGCCACCCTTAGACCCTCGTCGCCCTACGAGCAGTACTTC. The encoded protein is CATLRPSSPYEQYF. The full variable domain, completed using reference TRBV11-2 and TRBJ2-7, is EAGVAQSPRYKIIEKRQSVAFWCNPISGHATLYWYQQILGQGPKLLIQFQNNGVVDDSQLPKDRFSAERLKGVDSTLKIQPAKLEDSAVYLCATLRPSSPYEQYFGPGTRLTVT.

The chain uses TRBV7-9 and TRBJ1-4, with D maybe TRBD1 (5 bases). CDR1 and CDR2 from the germline V gene are SEHNR and FQNEAQ (reference sequence). The CDR3 is made up of 12 amino acids. The V and J ends lost 3 bases and 7 bases respectively, with 6 bases between them. The CDR3 nucleotides are TGTGCCAGCAGCTTCACAGGTGAAAAACTGTTTTTT. As protein: CASSFTGEKLFF.

This clone was detected a few times. V usage is TRBV4-2 and J usage is TRBJ2-6; D is perhaps TRBD1 (6 bases). V lost 0 bases and J 1 base, leaving 7 bases between the germline ends. CDR3 length: 16 residues. The germline CDR1 and CDR2 sequences are LGHNA and YNFKEQ. DNA of the CDR3: TGTGCCAGCAGCCAAGACAGGGGATCTGGGGCCAACGTCCTGACTTTC. It translates to CASSQDRGSGANVLTF.